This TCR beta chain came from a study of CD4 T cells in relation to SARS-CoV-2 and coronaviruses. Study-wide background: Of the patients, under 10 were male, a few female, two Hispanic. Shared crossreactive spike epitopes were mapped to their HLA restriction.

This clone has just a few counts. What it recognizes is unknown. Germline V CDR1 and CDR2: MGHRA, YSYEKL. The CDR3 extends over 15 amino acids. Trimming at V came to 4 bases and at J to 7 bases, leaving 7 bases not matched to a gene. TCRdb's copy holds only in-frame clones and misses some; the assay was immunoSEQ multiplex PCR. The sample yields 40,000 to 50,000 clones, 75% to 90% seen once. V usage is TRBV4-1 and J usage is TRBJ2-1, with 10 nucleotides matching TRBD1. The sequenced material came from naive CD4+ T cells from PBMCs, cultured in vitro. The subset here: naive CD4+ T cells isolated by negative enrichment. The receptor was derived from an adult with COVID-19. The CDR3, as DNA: TGCGCCAGCAGCCGAGGACAGGGGGGAGGTAATGAGCAGTTCTTC. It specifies CASSRGQGGGNEQFF.